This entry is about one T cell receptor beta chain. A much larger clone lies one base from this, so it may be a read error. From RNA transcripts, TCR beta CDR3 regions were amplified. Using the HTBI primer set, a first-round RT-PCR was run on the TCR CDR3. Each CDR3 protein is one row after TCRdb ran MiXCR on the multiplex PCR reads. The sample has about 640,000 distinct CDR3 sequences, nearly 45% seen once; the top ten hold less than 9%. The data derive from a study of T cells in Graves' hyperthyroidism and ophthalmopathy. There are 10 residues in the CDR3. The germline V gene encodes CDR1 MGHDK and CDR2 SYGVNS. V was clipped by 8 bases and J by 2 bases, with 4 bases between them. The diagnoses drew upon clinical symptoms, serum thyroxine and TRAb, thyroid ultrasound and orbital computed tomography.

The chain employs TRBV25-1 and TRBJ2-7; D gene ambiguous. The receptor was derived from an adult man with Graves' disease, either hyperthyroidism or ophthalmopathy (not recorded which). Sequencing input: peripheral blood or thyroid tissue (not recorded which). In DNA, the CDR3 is TGTGCCAGCGAAACCTACGAGCAGTACTTC. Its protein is CASETYEQYF.